This T cell receptor beta chain was retrieved from a study of OX40 agonist ivuxolimab in advanced cancers. Background on the study: Three patients got partial responses; one had hepatocellular carcinoma and two had cutaneous melanoma.

TCRdb keeps only in-frame clones here, not all; method: immunoSEQ multiplex PCR. The sample has roughly 90,000 clones; about 87% are singletons. This material consisted of CD4+ or CD8+ T cells sorted from blood, taken in a trial of the OX40 agonist ivuxolimab. The TCR sequence derives from an adult with an advanced solid tumor such as melanoma, head and neck, liver or kidney cancer.

CDR3 in DNA: TGTGCCAGCAGCTTGTCGTCTGGAAACACCATATATTTT. It translates to CASSLSSGNTIYF. This rearrangement joins TRBV5-6 to TRBJ1-3; D ambiguous. The germline V gene encodes CDR1 SGHDT and CDR2 YYEEEE. The CDR3 consists of 13 residues. The V end lost 1 base, the J end lost 1 base, and 3 bases lay between the germline ends.